This entry describes one TCR beta chain. These data are taken from a study of long-term antiretroviral therapy in people with HIV. No donor had fewer than one pre-ART PBMC sample or fewer than two post-ART PBMC samples. The ends were cut back, 3 bases at V and 0 bases at J, with 10 bases in the middle. Germline V gives CDR1 SGHVS, CDR2 FNYEAQ. CDR3 length: 15 residues. The assay, immunoSEQ v3.0, was run at survey level. Sequencing efforts were directed toward about 35,000-50,000 T-cell genomes per sample. Profiled with immunoSEQ multiplex PCR; TCRdb holds only in-frame clones, not every one. The sample consists of under 9,000 clones, roughly 82% of them appearing once.

The material sequenced was unsorted PBMCs, taken 0.1 years after starting antiretroviral therapy. The receptor was isolated from a man aged 35-49 years with HIV. This rearrangement joins TRBV7-6 to TRBJ2-3; D tentatively reads TRBD1 or TRBD2 (5 bases each). The CDR3 reads CASSFRGPSTDTQYF. For the CDR3, the DNA is TGTGCCAGCAGCTTCCGGGGACCTAGCACAGATACGCAGTATTTT. Full variable domain (outside the CDR3, taken from reference TRBV7-6 and TRBJ2-3): GAGVSQSPRYKVTKRGQDVALRCDPISGHVSLYWYRQALGQGPEFLTYFNYEAQQDKSGLPNDRFSAERPEGSISTLTIQRTEQRDSAMYRCASSFRGPSTDTQYFGPGTRLTVL.